The rows below give T cell receptor beta chains drawn from one sample of a study of CD8+CD57+ T cells in acquired aplastic anemia. TCRdb redid the calling of the reads with MiXCR, one entry per CDR3 protein. Of roughly 160,000 distinct CDR3 sequences in the sample, roughly 43% were seen once. Sequencing used sorted CD4+, CD8+, or CD8+CD57+ T cells (not recorded which) from PBMCs. Receptors were obtained from a human donor with aplastic anemia. CDR3s include the opening cysteine and the closing phenylalanine or tryptophan. D genes are given only for firm matches. Not every row has a clone size; where given, it reads once, few, many or a size class.

v_call: TRBV10-2; cdr3_length: 13; d_call: NA; clone_size: NA; j_call: TRBJ1-1; cdr3_aa: CASRFRLNTEAFF; cdr3_nt: TGCGCCAGCAGGTTCAGACTGAACACTGAAGCTTTCTTT
v_call: TRBV7-3; cdr3_length: 14; d_call: NA; clone_size: many; j_call: TRBJ2-2; cdr3_aa: CASSPTGNTGELFF; cdr3_nt: TGTGCCAGCAGCCCTACAGGGAACACCGGGGAGCTGTTTTTT
v_call: TRBV19; cdr3_length: 11; d_call: NA; clone_size: few; j_call: TRBJ1-2; cdr3_aa: CASSLRTAVTF; cdr3_nt: TGTGCCAGTAGTCTCCGGACAGCAGTCACCTTC
v_call: TRBV10-1; cdr3_length: 15; d_call: NA; clone_size: few; j_call: TRBJ2-7; cdr3_aa: CASSAGLSLDYEQYF; cdr3_nt: TGCGCCAGCAGTGCTGGTCTCTCTCTGGATTACGAGCAGTACTTC
v_call: TRBV7-9; cdr3_length: 13; d_call: NA; clone_size: once; j_call: TRBJ2-7; cdr3_aa: CASSLVANYEQYF; cdr3_nt: TGTGCCAGCAGCTTAGTAGCCAACTACGAGCAGTACTTC
v_call: TRBV20-1; cdr3_length: 13; d_call: NA; clone_size: many; j_call: TRBJ1-4; cdr3_aa: CSADRRGDEKLFF; cdr3_nt: TGCAGTGCTGACCGCCGGGGGGATGAAAAACTGTTTTTT
v_call: TRBV19; cdr3_length: 14; d_call: NA; clone_size: few; j_call: TRBJ1-6; cdr3_aa: CASSLQIYNSPLHF; cdr3_nt: TGTGCCAGTAGTTTGCAGATCTATAATTCACCCCTCCACTTT
v_call: TRBV27; cdr3_length: 15; d_call: TRBD2; clone_size: NA; j_call: TRBJ2-3; cdr3_aa: CASRVLAGATDTQYF; cdr3_nt: TGTGCCAGCAGAGTCCTGGCGGGAGCGACAGATACGCAGTATTTT
v_call: TRBV5-5; cdr3_length: 15; d_call: NA; clone_size: many; j_call: TRBJ2-3; cdr3_aa: CASSLRDGGTDTQYF; cdr3_nt: TGTGCCAGCAGCTTGCGAGACGGTGGCACAGATACGCAGTATTTT
v_call: TRBV7-9; cdr3_length: 15; d_call: TRBD1; clone_size: NA; j_call: TRBJ2-2; cdr3_aa: CASSSTGGTTGELFF; cdr3_nt: TGTGCCAGCAGCTCCACAGGGGGCACCACCGGGGAGCTGTTTTTT
v_call: TRBV2; cdr3_length: 14; d_call: NA; clone_size: many; j_call: TRBJ2-5; cdr3_aa: CASTDGGGKETQYF; cdr3_nt: TGTGCCAGCACCGATGGAGGGGGGAAAGAGACCCAGTACTTC
v_call: TRBV29-1; cdr3_length: 13; d_call: NA; clone_size: NA; j_call: TRBJ1-2; cdr3_aa: CSVPALGLYGYTF; cdr3_nt: TGCAGCGTCCCTGCTTTGGGACTCTATGGCTACACCTTC
v_call: TRBV27; cdr3_length: 13; d_call: NA; clone_size: few; j_call: TRBJ2-6; cdr3_aa: CASLSFGANVLTF; cdr3_nt: TGTGCCAGCCTAAGCTTCGGGGCCAACGTCCTGACTTTC
v_call: TRBV2; cdr3_length: 12; d_call: NA; clone_size: NA; j_call: TRBJ1-2; cdr3_aa: CASKGYGYGYTF; cdr3_nt: TGTGCCAGCAAAGGGTATGGCTATGGCTACACCTTC
v_call: TRBV25-1; cdr3_length: 14; d_call: TRBD1; clone_size: NA; j_call: TRBJ1-6; cdr3_aa: CASSLTGFNSPLHF; cdr3_nt: TGTGCCAGCAGCCTGACAGGGTTCAATTCGCCCCTCCACTTT
v_call: TRBV19; cdr3_length: 12; d_call: NA; clone_size: NA; j_call: TRBJ1-4; cdr3_aa: CASSRRFEKLFF; cdr3_nt: TGTGCCAGTAGCCGCAGGTTTGAAAAACTGTTTTTT
v_call: TRBV4-1; cdr3_length: 15; d_call: TRBD2; clone_size: NA; j_call: TRBJ2-1; cdr3_aa: CASSQRPSGENEQFF; cdr3_nt: TGCGCCAGCAGCCAGCGACCTAGCGGAGAGAATGAGCAGTTCTTC
v_call: TRBV11-2; cdr3_length: 15; d_call: TRBD1; clone_size: NA; j_call: TRBJ1-6; cdr3_aa: CASSSTGTFNSPLHF; cdr3_nt: TGTGCCAGCAGCTCGACAGGGACATTTAATTCACCCCTCCACTTT
v_call: TRBV5-4; cdr3_length: 14; d_call: NA; clone_size: many; j_call: TRBJ1-3; cdr3_aa: CASSFQGTGNTIYF; cdr3_nt: TGTGCCAGCAGCTTTCAGGGAACTGGAAACACCATATATTTT
v_call: TRBV24-1; cdr3_length: 13; d_call: NA; clone_size: NA; j_call: TRBJ2-7; cdr3_aa: CATSDQSSYEQYF; cdr3_nt: TGTGCCACCAGTGACCAGAGCTCCTACGAGCAGTACTTC
v_call: TRBV6-5; cdr3_length: 17; d_call: NA; clone_size: many; j_call: TRBJ2-7; cdr3_aa: CASSYRGRLGQGHEQYF; cdr3_nt: TGTGCCAGCAGTTACAGGGGTCGACTAGGGCAAGGCCACGAGCAGTACTTC
v_call: TRBV7-2; cdr3_length: 15; d_call: TRBD2; clone_size: NA; j_call: TRBJ2-7; cdr3_aa: CTSSSGLAGNYEQYF; cdr3_nt: TGTACCAGCAGCTCGGGACTAGCGGGGAACTACGAGCAGTACTTC
v_call: TRBV10-3; cdr3_length: 13; d_call: NA; clone_size: many; j_call: TRBJ2-2; cdr3_aa: CATGDVGTGELFF; cdr3_nt: TGTGCCACCGGGGACGTAGGCACCGGGGAGCTGTTTTTT
v_call: TRBV6-1; cdr3_length: 17; d_call: NA; clone_size: few; j_call: TRBJ2-2; cdr3_aa: CASRRPRSEGYTGELFF; cdr3_nt: TGTGCCAGCAGGCGTCCGCGCTCGGAGGGCTACACCGGGGAGCTGTTTTTT
v_call: TRBV20-1; cdr3_length: 10; d_call: NA; clone_size: NA; j_call: TRBJ2-7; cdr3_aa: CSASSYEQYF; cdr3_nt: TGCAGTGCTAGTTCCTACGAGCAGTACTTC
v_call: TRBV20-1; cdr3_length: 10; d_call: NA; clone_size: few; j_call: TRBJ2-1; cdr3_aa: CSVRRDSQFF; cdr3_nt: TGCAGTGTTCGACGGGATAGCCAGTTCTTC
v_call: TRBV15; cdr3_length: 14; d_call: TRBD2; clone_size: NA; j_call: TRBJ2-1; cdr3_aa: CATSSGLGNNEQFF; cdr3_nt: TGTGCCACCAGCAGCGGACTAGGGAACAATGAGCAGTTCTTC
v_call: TRBV20-1; cdr3_length: 15; d_call: TRBD2; clone_size: many; j_call: TRBJ2-7; cdr3_aa: CSANDRSGSGVEQYF; cdr3_nt: TGCAGTGCTAACGACAGGAGCGGGAGCGGTGTCGAGCAGTACTTC
v_call: TRBV12-3/TRBV12-4; cdr3_length: 16; d_call: TRBD1; clone_size: NA; j_call: TRBJ2-1; cdr3_aa: CASSLLGQGFYNEQFF; cdr3_nt: TGTGCCAGCAGTTTATTGGGACAGGGCTTCTACAATGAGCAGTTCTTC
v_call: TRBV5-1; cdr3_length: 14; d_call: TRBD1; clone_size: many; j_call: TRBJ2-2; cdr3_aa: CASSTGSDTGELFF; cdr3_nt: TGCGCCAGCTCGACAGGGTCGGACACCGGGGAGCTGTTTTTT
v_call: TRBV24-1; cdr3_length: 15; d_call: TRBD1; clone_size: NA; j_call: TRBJ2-1; cdr3_aa: CATSSTGGKYNEQFF; cdr3_nt: TGTGCCACCAGTAGTACAGGGGGCAAATACAATGAGCAGTTCTTC
v_call: TRBV19; cdr3_length: 17; d_call: TRBD1; clone_size: NA; j_call: TRBJ1-3; cdr3_aa: CASSPGQGTSPGNTIYF; cdr3_nt: TGTGCCAGTAGCCCGGGACAGGGAACTTCTCCTGGAAACACCATATATTTT
v_call: TRBV6-5; cdr3_length: 15; d_call: NA; clone_size: many; j_call: TRBJ2-7; cdr3_aa: CASSYGRMSSYEQYF; cdr3_nt: TGTGCCAGCAGTTACGGTAGGATGAGCTCCTACGAGCAGTACTTC
v_call: TRBV2; cdr3_length: 14; d_call: NA; clone_size: few; j_call: TRBJ1-1; cdr3_aa: CASSPPVRGTEAFF; cdr3_nt: TGTGCCAGCTCACCACCAGTGAGGGGCACTGAAGCTTTCTTT
v_call: TRBV6-1; cdr3_length: 14; d_call: NA; clone_size: NA; j_call: TRBJ2-2; cdr3_aa: CASRPVRGAGELFF; cdr3_nt: TGTGCCAGCAGGCCCGTCCGAGGGGCCGGGGAGCTGTTTTTT
v_call: TRBV7-2; cdr3_length: 16; d_call: TRBD1; clone_size: many; j_call: TRBJ2-1; cdr3_aa: CASSVTGTGVTNEQFF; cdr3_nt: TGTGCCAGCAGCGTAACCGGGACAGGGGTCACCAATGAGCAGTTCTTC
v_call: TRBV4-1; cdr3_length: 16; d_call: TRBD2; clone_size: many; j_call: TRBJ2-4; cdr3_aa: CASSHLQAGGQNIQYF; cdr3_nt: TGCGCCAGCAGCCATCTACAAGCGGGAGGCCAAAACATTCAGTACTTC
v_call: TRBV7-6; cdr3_length: 13; d_call: NA; clone_size: many; j_call: TRBJ2-7; cdr3_aa: CASSPFGPYEQYF; cdr3_nt: TGTGCCAGCAGCCCGTTCGGGCCCTACGAGCAGTACTTC
v_call: TRBV5-1; cdr3_length: 13; d_call: NA; clone_size: many; j_call: TRBJ1-1; cdr3_aa: CASSLDPNTEAFF; cdr3_nt: TGCGCCAGCAGCTTGGACCCGAACACTGAAGCTTTCTTT
v_call: TRBV7-6; cdr3_length: 13; d_call: NA; clone_size: NA; j_call: TRBJ1-5; cdr3_aa: CASSLDRTRPQHF; cdr3_nt: TGTGCCAGCAGCTTAGACAGGACTCGGCCCCAGCATTTT
v_call: TRBV19; cdr3_length: 13; d_call: NA; clone_size: NA; j_call: TRBJ1-4; cdr3_aa: CATNLATNEKLFF; cdr3_nt: TGTGCCACCAACCTTGCAACTAATGAAAAACTGTTTTTT
v_call: TRBV5-1; cdr3_length: 15; d_call: NA; clone_size: many; j_call: TRBJ2-6; cdr3_aa: CASSSGFSGANVLTF; cdr3_nt: TGCGCCAGCAGCTCGGGGTTCTCTGGGGCCAACGTCCTGACTTTC